This is a list of T cell receptor beta chains from one sample in a study of T-cell reconstitution after alpha-beta-depleted transplantation in children. TCRdb called the PCR reads again in MiXCR, with one record for every CDR3 protein. This sample has some 350,000 distinct CDR3 sequences, with about 16% found just once. The input for sequencing was PBMCs, mostly from graft donor cells, taken 360 days after TCRalphabeta/CD19-depleted stem cell transplant. Receptor source: a male patient aged 2 to 10 who had a stem cell transplant for acute lymphoblastic leukemia, so the T cells may come from the graft donor. CDR3s include the opening cysteine and the closing phenylalanine or tryptophan. The order of the fields is CDR3 length, V gene, J gene, CDR3 protein.

17,TRBV27,TRBJ2-3,CASSFRTSGRRADTQYF
13,TRBV15,TRBJ1-5,CATSRGVRQPQHF
14,TRBV12-3/TRBV12-4,TRBJ1-6,CASSRQGGGSPLHF
15,TRBV12-3/TRBV12-4,TRBJ2-1,CASSFGQGAYNEQFF
13,TRBV12-3/TRBV12-4,TRBJ2-2,CASSKRGSGELFF
15,TRBV30,TRBJ2-5,CAWSVGSGSGETQYF
12,TRBV29-1,TRBJ2-1,CSVAQNSGAQFF
14,TRBV28,TRBJ2-1,CASSLFVGQAEQFF
15,TRBV7-3,TRBJ2-1,CASSPQAGGYNEQFF
16,TRBV30,TRBJ2-1,CAWSGKRESYYNEQFF
11,TRBV19,TRBJ1-1,CASGFGGEAFF
14,TRBV5-1,TRBJ2-2,CASSLGGDAGELFF
16,TRBV10-3,TRBJ2-7,CAISESAMRPAYEQYF
15,TRBV24-1,TRBJ2-5,CATSDRTGNQETQYF
15,TRBV9,TRBJ2-7,CASSVGWGPPYEQYF
17,TRBV14,TRBJ2-5,CASSQDTGTGGQETQYF
14,TRBV6-5,TRBJ2-4,CASSYEGLDDIQYF
15,TRBV5-1,TRBJ1-5,CASSSDSNSNQPQHF
13,TRBV6-1,TRBJ1-1,CASRPGGSLEAFF
19,TRBV11-1,TRBJ2-1,CASSPIAAGEVDPDNEQFF
18,TRBV24-1,TRBJ2-3,CATSDSYSGRACTDTQYF
13,TRBV29-1,TRBJ2-5,CSWTGGIRETQYF
13,TRBV14,TRBJ2-7,CASSQRQGREQYF
14,TRBV6-5,TRBJ2-7,CASRSQVYAYEQYF
12,TRBV21-1,TRBJ2-5,CAGTGGEETQYF
15,TRBV5-1,TRBJ2-1,CASSAGLGSYNEQFF
20,TRBV7-6,TRBJ2-5,CASSLGPVMGLAGVRETQYF
14,TRBV20-1,TRBJ1-5,CSASEQVNNQPQHF
16,TRBV6-1,TRBJ1-4,CASIPQRGSTNEKLFF
16,TRBV25-1,TRBJ2-5,CASSEPTPHAAGTQYF
18,TRBV9,TRBJ2-5,CASSVEKGLAGAAETQYF
17,TRBV5-5,TRBJ2-3,CASSLTGTGGRVDTQYF
16,TRBV29-1,TRBJ1-1,CSVDNTAGTGDTEAFF
18,TRBV11-1,TRBJ2-2,CASSSPLAIQPNTGELFF
18,TRBV27,TRBJ2-3,CASSLGLAAPGSTDTQYF
13,TRBV29-1,TRBJ1-4,CSAWTGTNEKLFF
14,TRBV6-1,TRBJ1-2,CASSEAGTVYGYTF
16,TRBV5-1,TRBJ2-5,CASSLENGKGMETQYF
14,TRBV12-3/TRBV12-4,TRBJ1-4,CASSPDGEGEKLFF
14,TRBV20-1,TRBJ2-7,CSARVGTSTYEQYF
13,TRBV20-1,TRBJ2-5,CSARVAVRETQYF
12,TRBV19,TRBJ2-1,CASSASYNEQFF
13,TRBV10-3,TRBJ2-5,CAISVGVGETQYF
14,TRBV27,TRBJ2-1,CASSFQTPYNEQFF
15,TRBV7-9,TRBJ2-5,CASSLGGPVVETQYF
16,TRBV7-9,TRBJ2-7,CASSLGESGTRTEQYF
16,TRBV6-2/TRBV6-3,TRBJ2-5,CASSYGSADFQETQYF
13,TRBV28,TRBJ1-2,CASSPTRQGFLTF
19,TRBV7-3,TRBJ1-5,CASSLTRVRVVDSNQPQHF
16,TRBV4-3,TRBJ2-1,CASSPLWTSGSDEQFF
16,TRBV25-1,TRBJ2-1,CASSVLTSGRLNEQFF
12,TRBV11-2,TRBJ2-1,CASSPLGGEQFF
15,TRBV6-5,TRBJ2-1,CASSYSQGFYNEQFF
16,TRBV20-1,TRBJ2-1,CSARSERGGTYNEQFF
15,TRBV18,TRBJ2-7,CASSPPGLAYYEQYF
15,TRBV4-2,TRBJ2-5,CASSQGGLGGETQYF